This TCR beta chain emerged from a study of T cell changes during pregnancy in multiple sclerosis. This table comes from immunoSEQ multiplex PCR, and its TCRdb copy is limited to in-frame clones, with some not included. The sample has 85,000 to 130,000 clones; almost 95% are singletons. Germline CDR1 and CDR2: LNHNV and YYDKDF (reference sequence). Trimming shortened V by 1 base and J by 6 bases, and 16 bases separated the two germline ends. This CDR3 has 15 residues. The genes are TRBV15 and TRBJ2-7, with unresolved D. This clonotype was sampled from a female donor with multiple sclerosis, enrolled in a pregnancy study. This sample comprised peripheral blood, obtained before pregnancy. The CDR3 DNA reads as TGTGCCACCAGCAGAGGCACAGATGACCATGGCGAGCAGTACTTC. Its translation is CATSRGTDDHGEQYF.